This record looks at one TCR beta chain sequence and its context. Its cognate antigen is unknown. The sample originates from a study of identifying expanded T cells in peripheral blood. Study-level points and caveats: Clone count variance between roughly 2-week samples rose with total template count. Differentially abundant clones: about 1.2 between replicates, roughly 16 at approximately two weeks, 19 to 20 at four.

Healthy donors had no documented immune events, such as infections, while sampled. The data were produced by immunoSEQ multiplex PCR, yet TCRdb's version contains in-frame clones alone and is incomplete. The sample lists around 100,000 clones, 85% to 90% occurring once. The sample consisted of blood. The TCR sequence derives from a person aged 18 to 75 in good health.

The CDR3 reads CASRGSTDTQYF. The DNA of the CDR3 is TGTGCCAGCAGGGGGAGCACAGATACGCAGTATTTT. V is TRBV2 and J is TRBJ2-3; no clear D. The CDR3 is made up of 12 amino acids. The V gene lost 6 bases and the J gene lost 0 bases, with 4 bases spanning the gap. Germline loops: CDR1 SNHLY, CDR2 FYNNEI.